This T cell receptor (beta chain) is drawn from a study of cytomegalovirus exposure and HLA in healthy donors. Study outcomes and limitations: CMV serostatus stood as the only immune exposure information on hand. In a later analysis, V- and J-gene trimming of beta chains associated with a DCLRE1C missense variant, replicated independently. A later analysis reportedly identified an Asian-associated ancestry cluster as carrying fewer N-insertions than the approximately 670-donor mean.

With regard to this clone: Its antigen is unknown. Compared with germline, one end of the junction differs, possibly owing to a read error.

This CDR3 comprises 17 residues. Looked up from germline, CDR1 is LNHNV and CDR2 is YYDKDF (reference sequence). It was with 60 Vbeta and 13 Jbeta primers that the PCR ran. Original handling: Approximately 87 million unique TCR beta chains, 9 million to 11 million shared, were counted in a later analysis. Repertoires were generated with immunoSEQ multiplex PCR, while TCRdb's copy carries only in-frame clones and drops some. V, J and clone size derive from that table, while D and trimming were established from the DNA sequence. The sample consists of more than 100,000 clones, approximately 87% of them appearing once.

This chain connects TRBV15 to TRBJ2-3; D not certain. The sequenced sample was PBMCs. The TCR sequence derives from a man aged 35-49 years in good health and CMV-seronegative. CDR3 in DNA: TGTGCCACCACCAGAGATAGTTGGCCCCCCTGGGCCGTTGCGCAGTATTTT. Its translation is CATTRDSWPPWAVAQYF.